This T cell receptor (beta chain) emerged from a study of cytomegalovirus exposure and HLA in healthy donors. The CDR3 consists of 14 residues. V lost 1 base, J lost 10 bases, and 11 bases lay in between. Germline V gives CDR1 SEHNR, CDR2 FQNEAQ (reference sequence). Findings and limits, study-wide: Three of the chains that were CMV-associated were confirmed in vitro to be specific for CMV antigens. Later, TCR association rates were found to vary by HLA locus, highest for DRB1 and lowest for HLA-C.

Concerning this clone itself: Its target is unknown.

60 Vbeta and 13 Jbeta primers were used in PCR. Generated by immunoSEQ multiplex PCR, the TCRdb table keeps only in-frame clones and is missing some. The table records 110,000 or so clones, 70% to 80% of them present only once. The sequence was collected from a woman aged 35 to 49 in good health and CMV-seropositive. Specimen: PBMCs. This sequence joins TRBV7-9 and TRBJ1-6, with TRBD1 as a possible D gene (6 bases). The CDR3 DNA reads TGTGCCAGCAGCTTAGGGACAGCCGCGTCACCCCTCCACTTT. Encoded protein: CASSLGTAASPLHF.